A selection of T cell receptor beta chains follows, all from one sample in a study of technical replicates of blood from several donors. The data were produced by immunoSEQ multiplex PCR, yet TCRdb's version contains in-frame clones alone and is incomplete. The table lists more than 65,000 clones, approximately 88% of them singletons. What was sequenced was PBMCs. These receptors all stem from a human donor in good health. Some clones in this sample may be carry-over from other donors' samples. The CDR3 runs from the conserved cysteine through the conserved F or W. A D gene is named only where the DNA matches it firmly. For some rows the clone size is stated as once, few or many, or as a class when expanded; others skip it.

D,V,size,J,CDR3,DNA
TRBD1,TRBV12-5,NA,TRBJ2-1,CASASGQGSYNEQFF,TGTGCTAGTGCCTCGGGACAGGGATCCTACAATGAGCAGTTCTTC
TRBD2,TRBV10-3,NA,TRBJ2-7,CAITEREGAGEQYF,TGTGCCATCACAGAGCGGGAGGGAGCAGGAGAGCAGTACTTC
TRBD2,TRBV7-2,NA,TRBJ2-3,CASSIAGEQDTQYF,TGTGCCAGCAGTATAGCGGGAGAACAAGATACGCAGTATTTT
NA,TRBV5-4,NA,TRBJ1-4,CASSLGGALHEKLFF,TGTGCCAGCAGCTTAGGAGGGGCGCTTCATGAAAAACTGTTTTTT
NA,TRBV25-1,NA,TRBJ1-2,CASSDIAAGYGYTF,TGTGCCAGCAGTGACATTGCGGCAGGGTATGGCTACACCTTC
NA,TRBV6-4,NA,TRBJ1-6,CASSYSPGQPPLHF,TGTGCCAGCAGTTACTCCCCGGGACAACCACCCCTCCACTTT
TRBD1,TRBV6-1,NA,TRBJ1-2,CASSGRQGAFLGGYTF,TGTGCCAGCAGTGGCCGACAGGGGGCATTCTTGGGGGGCTACACCTTC
NA,TRBV6-1,many,TRBJ2-3,CAIQPRETDTQYF,TGTGCCATACAACCCCGGGAGACAGATACGCAGTATTTT
NA,TRBV7-6,NA,TRBJ2-3,CASSPRSEEDTQYF,TGTGCCAGCAGCCCCCGATCCGAGGAAGATACGCAGTATTTT
TRBD1,TRBV4-1,NA,TRBJ2-7,CASSQDSGDLGQGPLEQYF,TGCGCCAGCAGCCAAGACAGCGGAGACTTAGGACAGGGCCCCCTCGAGCAGTACTTC
NA,TRBV29-1,NA,TRBJ1-3,CSVDTGNTIYF,TGCAGCGTCGACACCGGAAACACCATATATTTT
TRBD2,TRBV7-8,NA,TRBJ2-7,CASSLAIGGGVYEQYF,TGTGCCAGCAGCTTAGCGATCGGGGGAGGGGTCTACGAGCAGTACTTC
NA,TRBV4-3,NA,TRBJ2-5,CASSQQTEDQETQYF,TGCGCCAGCAGCCAGCAGACAGAGGACCAAGAGACCCAGTACTTC
NA,TRBV7-8,NA,TRBJ2-5,CASTLGTRGVETQYF,TGTGCCAGCACCCTTGGGACTCGGGGTGTTGAGACCCAGTACTTC
NA,TRBV2,NA,TRBJ2-7,CASTMSEVSYEQYF,TGTGCCAGCACTATGTCGGAGGTTTCCTACGAGCAGTACTTC
TRBD1,TRBV5-1,NA,TRBJ1-4,CASSLTGATNEKLFF,TGCGCCAGCAGCTTGACAGGGGCAACTAATGAAAAACTGTTTTTT
NA,TRBV11-3,NA,TRBJ2-3,CASSSRGLGTDTQYF,TGTGCCAGCAGCTCGCGGGGGCTTGGCACAGATACGCAGTATTTT
NA,TRBV5-1,NA,TRBJ1-6,CASSLSGARGNYNSPLHF,TGCGCCAGCAGCTTGAGTGGGGCCAGGGGAAATTATAATTCACCCCTCCACTTT
TRBD2,TRBV5-1,NA,TRBJ2-3,CASSQTSGRAGDTQYF,TGCGCCAGCAGCCAGACTAGCGGGAGGGCTGGAGATACGCAGTATTTT
TRBD1,TRBV7-9,NA,TRBJ1-2,CASSSDRVGYGYTF,TGTGCCAGCAGCAGTGACAGGGTCGGCTATGGCTACACCTTC
TRBD1,TRBV4-3,NA,TRBJ1-5,CASSYGRTGGNQPQHF,TGCGCCAGCAGCTATGGGCGGACAGGGGGAAATCAGCCCCAGCATTTT
NA,TRBV7-9,few,TRBJ1-1,CASSLVGSEAFF,TGTGCCAGCAGCTTAGTTGGGAGTGAAGCTTTCTTT
NA,TRBV6-6,once,TRBJ2-5,CASSRGSETQYF,TGTGCCAGCAGTCGGGGTTCGGAGACCCAGTACTTC
NA,TRBV5-1,NA,TRBJ2-2,CASSLGGPGELFF,TGCGCCAGCAGCTTGGGCGGTCCCGGGGAGCTGTTTTTT
NA,TRBV19,NA,TRBJ2-5,CASSRGSRGGTQYF,TGTGCCAGTAGTAGAGGGAGCAGGGGCGGGACCCAGTACTTC
NA,TRBV15,NA,TRBJ2-7,CATSEGWPLGGEQYF,TGTGCCACCAGCGAAGGGTGGCCCCTCGGGGGCGAGCAGTACTTC
TRBD2,TRBV30,NA,TRBJ2-7,CAWSVVGLAGDEQYF,TGTGCCTGGAGTGTAGTTGGACTAGCGGGAGACGAGCAGTACTTC
NA,TRBV5-8,NA,TRBJ2-3,CASSQGLGEGDTQYF,TGTGCCAGCAGCCAGGGACTCGGAGAGGGAGATACGCAGTATTTT
TRBD1,TRBV11-1,NA,TRBJ2-7,CASSLDRGYEQYF,TGTGCCAGCAGCCTTGACAGGGGGTACGAGCAGTACTTC
TRBD1,TRBV7-3,NA,TRBJ1-3,CASSAGQGNTIYF,TGTGCCAGCAGCGCGGGACAGGGGAACACCATATATTTT
TRBD1,TRBV18,once,TRBJ2-6,CASSPYRDRGFGPSGANVLTF,TGTGCCAGCTCACCATACCGGGACAGGGGTTTTGGGCCCTCTGGGGCCAACGTCCTGACTTTC
NA,TRBV9,NA,TRBJ1-1,CASSEDWFTEAFF,TGTGCCAGCAGCGAGGACTGGTTCACTGAAGCTTTCTTT
NA,TRBV21-1,NA,TRBJ2-7,CASRKWGGEQYF,TGTGCCAGCAGGAAGTGGGGGGGGGAGCAGTACTTC
TRBD2,TRBV6-5,NA,TRBJ2-1,CASRLAGGGNNEQFF,TGTGCCAGCAGACTAGCGGGGGGGGGCAACAATGAGCAGTTCTTC
TRBD2,TRBV6-6,NA,TRBJ2-1,CASSTTSGEQFF,TGTGCCAGCAGTACGACTAGCGGCGAGCAGTTCTTC
TRBD2,TRBV7-3,NA,TRBJ2-1,CASSLSLGTNNEQFF,TGTGCCAGCAGCTTATCCCTTGGGACTAATAATGAGCAGTTCTTC
NA,TRBV30,NA,TRBJ2-7,CAWRARDEQYF,TGTGCCTGGAGGGCCCGGGACGAGCAGTACTTC
TRBD2,TRBV7-2,NA,TRBJ2-5,CASSRERGRETQYF,TGTGCCAGCAGCCGCGAGCGGGGTCGGGAGACCCAGTACTTC
NA,TRBV6-1,NA,TRBJ2-7,CASSGDSSEQYF,TGTGCCAGCAGTGGGGACTCCAGCGAGCAGTACTTC
NA,TRBV5-1,NA,TRBJ2-5,CASSSLSTGETQYF,TGCGCCAGCAGCTCACTTAGTACTGGTGAGACCCAGTACTTC
NA,TRBV7-2,NA,TRBJ1-2,CASSTEGAPTNYGYTF,TGTGCCAGCAGCACAGAAGGGGCCCCTACTAACTATGGCTACACCTTC
NA,TRBV5-1,NA,TRBJ2-1,CASSPTSRYNEQFF,TGCGCCAGCAGCCCCACTAGCAGGTACAATGAGCAGTTCTTC
NA,TRBV16,NA,TRBJ1-1,CASSPRGGVGTEAFF,TGTGCCAGCAGCCCTAGGGGGGGAGTTGGCACTGAAGCTTTCTTT
TRBD1,TRBV4-3,once,TRBJ2-3,CASSRTTGGAWADTQYF,TGCGCCAGCAGCCGCACGACAGGGGGCGCGTGGGCAGATACGCAGTATTTT
NA,TRBV5-4,once,TRBJ1-2,CASSPRRDRQGGYTF,TGTGCCAGCAGCCCGAGGCGAGATCGTCAAGGCGGCTACACCTTC
TRBD1,TRBV7-9,NA,TRBJ1-5,CASSRQSGQGLSSSQPQHF,TGTGCCAGCAGCCGACAATCTGGACAGGGGCTTTCTTCATCTCAGCCCCAGCATTTT
NA,TRBV5-8,NA,TRBJ1-5,CASSLGGQLYSNQPQHF,TGTGCCAGCAGCTTGGGCGGACAGCTCTATAGCAATCAGCCCCAGCATTTT
NA,TRBV7-8,NA,TRBJ1-6,CASSAYFNSPLHF,TGTGCCAGCAGCGCATACTTTAATTCACCCCTCCACTTT
NA,TRBV6-4,once,TRBJ2-2,CASSDSGSGTGELFF,TGTGCCAGCAGTGACTCGGGGAGCGGCACCGGGGAGCTGTTTTTT
NA,TRBV11-2,NA,TRBJ2-3,CASSATRDRRDTDTQYF,TGTGCCAGCAGCGCGACTAGGGACAGACGCGACACAGATACGCAGTATTTT
NA,TRBV5-6,NA,TRBJ2-3,CASSLAGGTQYF,TGTGCCAGCAGCTTGGCAGGAGGTACGCAGTATTTT
TRBD1,TRBV2,NA,TRBJ1-2,CASSPPGQVYGYTF,TGTGCCAGCAGTCCCCCAGGACAGGTTTATGGCTACACCTTC
NA,TRBV4-3,NA,TRBJ1-4,CASSQEGREKLFF,TGCGCCAGCAGCCAGGAGGGGAGAGAAAAACTGTTTTTT
NA,TRBV7-2,NA,TRBJ1-3,CASRENSGNTIYF,TGTGCCTCGCGGGAGAACTCTGGAAACACCATATATTTT
NA,TRBV9,NA,TRBJ2-3,CASSVDRAGGTDTQYF,TGTGCCAGCAGCGTAGATCGAGCGGGCGGCACAGATACGCAGTATTTT
TRBD2,TRBV5-8,NA,TRBJ2-5,CASSRGLADLERQETQYF,TGTGCCAGCAGTCGGGGACTAGCGGATTTGGAGAGGCAAGAGACCCAGTACTTC